These 24 T cell receptor beta chains originate from one sample sequenced in a study of T cells after posttransplantation cyclophosphamide. The naive gate required viable CD3+CD4+ or CD3+CD8+ cells with CCR7+CD45RA+CD45RO-CD95-CD27+CD28+ phenotype. Some clones are missing from TCRdb's copy, which holds only in-frame ones; the method was immunoSEQ multiplex PCR. The data show some 33,000 clones, more than 85% seen once. The sample comprised naive CD4+ T cells sorted from blood. These receptors all come from a man younger than 45 in good health and a related stem cell transplant donor.

This sequence joins TRBV6-4 and TRBJ1-5; no firm D call. The CDR3 totals 13 residues. Trimming removed 2 bases from V and 6 bases from J, with 8 bases in between. The V gene's germline CDR1 is MRHNA and CDR2 SNTAGT. The CDR3 is CASSDIPGQPQHF. The CDR3 nucleotides are TGTGCCAGCAGTGACATACCCGGTCAGCCCCAGCATTTT.

The gene calls are TRBV9 and TRBJ2-2; TRBD2 matches at 7 bases. Germline-derived CDR1 and CDR2 are SGDLS and YYNGEE. The CDR3 contains 14 residues. V shed 7 bases and J 0 bases; nucleotides not matched to a gene: 3. DNA for the CDR3: TGTGCCAGCGGGGCGGGGGCGAACACCGGGGAGCTGTTTTTT. The encoded protein is CASGAGANTGELFF.

This rearrangement joins TRBV6-5 to TRBJ1-1; tentatively, D is TRBD1 (6 bases). The CDR3 contains 13 residues. V lost 5 bases to trimming and J lost 1 base, with 8 bases between them. Germline values: CDR1 MNHEY, CDR2 SVGAGI. This chain's CDR3 is CASSRGGNTEAFF. CDR3 DNA: TGTGCCAGCAGTAGAGGGGGGAACACTGAAGCTTTCTTT.

V gene TRBV2 combines with J gene TRBJ2-7; 9 nucleotides align to TRBD1. This CDR3 is 14 amino acids long. Germline CDR1 is SNHLY and CDR2 is FYNNEI. Germline trimming cut 4 bases from V and 0 bases from J; bases unmatched to any gene: 1. CDR3 DNA sequence: TGTGCCAGCAGTGGGGGACAGGGCTCCTACGAGCAGTACTTC. Translated: CASSGGQGSYEQYF.

The chain is built from TRBV18 and TRBJ1-1; 9 bases agree with TRBD1. CDR3 length: 15 amino acids. With V trimmed by 2 bases and J by 4 bases, 5 bases remained unmatched. Germline V gene sequence: CDR1 KGHSH, CDR2 LQKENI. The CDR3: CASSPGTGLGTEAFF. The CDR3, as DNA: TGTGCCAGCTCACCAGGGACAGGGCTGGGCACTGAAGCTTTCTTT.

The genes are TRBV15 and TRBJ1-5, with 7 bases aligning to TRBD1. Germline-derived CDR1 and CDR2 are LNHNV and YYDKDF (reference sequence). J lost 7 bases, V lost 4 bases, and 1 base had no gene match. The CDR3 sequence is 12 residues long. CDR3 DNA: TGTGCCACCAGCAACAGGGGACAGCCCCAGCATTTT. It specifies CATSNRGQPQHF.

V usage is TRBV4-3 and J usage is TRBJ2-2, with 13 bases matching TRBD2. The CDR3 length is 17 residues. CDR1 is LGHNA, CDR2 YSLEER, per germline. With V trimmed by 4 bases and J by 5 bases, 7 bases remained unmatched. CDR3 bases: TGCGCCAGCAGCCGCACTAGCGGGGGGGCTCAGACCGGGGAGCTGTTTTTT. The encoded protein is CASSRTSGGAQTGELFF.

The gene calls are TRBV11-2 and TRBJ1-1, with TRBD1 matching over 7 bases. From germline, CDR1 is SGHAT and CDR2 FQNNGV. Unmatched junction bases numbered 9, after V lost 5 bases and J lost 0 bases. This CDR3 has 16 amino acids. This CDR3 reads CASSQGTAPLNTEAFF. The CDR3 DNA sequence: TGTGCCAGCAGCCAAGGGACAGCGCCCTTGAACACTGAAGCTTTCTTT.

The chain links TRBV6-4 to TRBJ1-1; possibly TRBD1 for D (6 bases). Trimming removed 10 bases at V and 1 base at J, with 13 bases between. Germline CDR1 reads MRHNA; CDR2 reads SNTAGT. This CDR3 is built from 13 residues. Written as DNA, the CDR3 is TGTGCCACCCCGGGACACCCGAACACTGAAGCTTTCTTT. This codes for CATPGHPNTEAFF.

The chain links TRBV19 to TRBJ1-5; 8 bases match TRBD1. This CDR3 contains 16 residues. V gave up 4 bases and J gave up 1 base; unmatched junction bases: 6. Germline lookup yields CDR1 LNHDA and CDR2 SQIVND (reference sequence). The CDR3 reads CASSRTGQRSNQPQHF. In DNA, the CDR3 is TGTGCCAGTAGTAGGACAGGGCAGCGGAGCAATCAGCCCCAGCATTTT.

The genes are TRBV18 and TRBJ2-7; 9 positions agree with TRBD1. This CDR3 has 16 residues. V shed 3 bases, J shed 0 bases, and the junction held 6 bases outside the gene matches. CDR1 is KGHSH and CDR2 is LQKENI in the germline V gene. CDR3 DNA: TGTGCCAGCTCACCCTGGCCGGGACAGGGCTCCTACGAGCAGTACTTC. The encoded protein is CASSPWPGQGSYEQYF.

The chain is built from TRBV4-1 and TRBJ2-5; D possibly corresponds to TRBD2 (7 bases). CDR1 is MGHRA and CDR2 is YSYEKL in the germline V gene. The CDR3 covers 15 residues. V lost 1 base and J 5 bases, leaving 14 bases between the germline ends. The CDR3 DNA reads TGCGCCAGCAGCCAAGGGCGGGGGCTTGGGGAGACCCAGTACTTC. It translates to CASSQGRGLGETQYF.

The gene calls are TRBV7-6 and TRBJ2-7; 8 nucleotides agree with TRBD2. The CDR3 contains 15 residues. The V and J ends lost 1 base and 5 bases, in that order; junction bases with no gene match: 7. Germline V gene lookup returns CDR1 SGHVS and CDR2 FNYEAQ. This CDR3 is CASSLGTGGQNEQYF. As DNA, the CDR3 is TGTGCCAGCAGCTTAGGGACGGGGGGGCAGAACGAGCAGTACTTC.

This sequence joins TRBV12-5 and TRBJ1-3; D perhaps matches TRBD1 (6 bases). The V end lost 0 bases, the J end lost 0 bases, and 18 bases lay between the germline ends. Germline CDR1 LGHNT, CDR2 FRNRAP. This CDR3 has 19 residues. The CDR3 sequence is CASGLVDVVWGPSGNTIYF. The CDR3 DNA sequence: TGTGCTAGTGGTTTGGTAGATGTAGTCTGGGGGCCCTCTGGAAACACCATATATTTT. Filled out from reference TRBV12-5 and TRBJ1-3, the complete variable domain reads DARVTQTPRHKVTEMGQEVTMRCQPILGHNTVFWYRQTMMQGLELLAYFRNRAPLDDSGMPKDRFSAEMPDATLATLKIQPSEPRDSAVYFCASGLVDVVWGPSGNTIYFGEGSWLTVV.

V and J are TRBV6-5 and TRBJ1-2; D gene ambiguous. Per germline, CDR1 MNHEY and CDR2 SVGAGI. The CDR3 is 15 residues long. Trimming stripped 3 bases from V and 8 bases from J, with 19 bases between. The CDR3 DNA reads TGTGCCAGCAGTTATTCTTCCCCCGCCCCCAGGGGCTACACCTTC. Encoded protein: CASSYSSPAPRGYTF.

This chain links TRBV19 with TRBJ2-2; 10 nucleotides align to TRBD2. This CDR3 spans 18 amino acids. The junction had 7 bases not matched to a gene; V was cut back by 3 bases and J by 0 bases. Germline V gene lookup returns CDR1 LNHDA and CDR2 SQIVND (reference sequence). The CDR3 reads CASSMGTSGAANTGELFF. The CDR3 coding sequence is TGTGCCAGTAGTATGGGTACTAGCGGGGCCGCGAACACCGGGGAGCTGTTTTTT.

The chain joins TRBV7-2 to TRBJ2-5; 11 nucleotides align to TRBD2. The germline gives CDR1 SGHTA, CDR2 FQGNSA. This CDR3 region has 16 residues. Trimming took 2 bases from V and 1 from J; bases not matched to a gene: 3. The CDR3 protein is CASSLLAGGSQETQYF. The CDR3 DNA reads TGTGCCAGCAGCTTACTAGCGGGGGGATCCCAAGAGACCCAGTACTTC.

The V and J genes are TRBV29-1 and TRBJ2-3; D might be TRBD1 (5 bases). The CDR3 has 14 amino acids. Trimming pared 6 bases from V and 6 bases from J, leaving 19 bases between. CDR1 SQVTM and CDR2 ANQGSEA come from the germline V gene. This CDR3 is CSVTSLSGSDTQYF. In DNA, the CDR3 is TGCAGCGTGACCTCGTTATCAGGGTCCGATACGCAGTATTTT.

This chain joins TRBV11-2 and TRBJ2-4; the D gene is possibly TRBD1 (5 bases). The CDR3 runs 14 residues. Trimming stripped 0 bases from V and 8 bases from J, with 11 bases between. Germline assignment: CDR1 SGHAT and CDR2 FQNNGV. CDR3 region: CASSLEGDGDIQYF. CDR3 nucleotide sequence: TGTGCCAGCAGCTTAGAAGGGGATGGGGACATTCAGTACTTC. The whole variable domain, filled in from reference TRBV11-2 and TRBJ2-4, reads EAGVAQSPRYKIIEKRQSVAFWCNPISGHATLYWYQQILGQGPKLLIQFQNNGVVDDSQLPKDRFSAERLKGVDSTLKIQPAKLEDSAVYLCASSLEGDGDIQYFGAGTRLSVL.

J is TRBJ2-6 and V is TRBV5-4; possible D gene TRBD2, 6 bases. CDR3 size: 17 residues. Trimming stripped 4 bases from V and 4 bases from J, with 18 bases between. Germline assignment: CDR1 SGHNT and CDR2 YYREEE (reference sequence). The CDR3 loop is CASSPRGIASGANVLTF. The DNA for the CDR3 is TGTGCCAGCAGCCCTCGGGGGATCGCATCAGGGGCCAACGTCCTGACTTTC.

The chain has TRBV7-2 and TRBJ2-1, with 11 bases that match TRBD2. V shed 2 bases, J shed 7 bases, and the junction held 4 bases outside the gene matches. CDR1 and CDR2 from the germline V gene are SGHTA and FQGNSA. This CDR3 has 15 amino acids. The CDR3 nucleotides are TGTGCCAGCAGCTTACGGGGACTAGCGGATAATGAGCAGTTCTTC. Translation: CASSLRGLADNEQFF.

The chain couples TRBV7-7 to TRBJ2-2; 8 bases fit TRBD2. The ends lost 1 base at V and 4 bases at J; junction bases unmatched: 11. This CDR3 region has 18 residues. Germline V CDR1 and CDR2: SSHAT, FNYEAQ (reference sequence). CDR3 sequence: CASSLEVGGAMSTGELFF. The CDR3 DNA is TGTGCCAGCAGCTTAGAGGTCGGGGGGGCTATGAGCACCGGGGAGCTGTTTTTT. The whole variable domain, remainder taken from reference TRBV7-7 and TRBJ2-2, is GAGVSQSPRYKVTKRGQDVTLRCDPISSHATLYWYQQALGQGPEFLTYFNYEAQPDKSGLPSDRFSAERPEGSISTLTIQRTEQRDSAMYRCASSLEVGGAMSTGELFFGEGSRLTVL.

CDR3 bases: TGTGCCAGCAAAGGACAGTTGGACACTGAAGCTTTCTTT. It codes for CASKGQLDTEAFF. This sequence joins TRBV6-4 and TRBJ1-1; a weak D match, TRBD1 (6 bases). V was pared by 7 bases and J by 3 bases, with 12 bases between. The germline gives CDR1 MRHNA, CDR2 SNTAGT. This CDR3 contains 13 residues.

The chain joins TRBV5-4 to TRBJ2-1; TRBD2 matches at 10 bases. Germline CDR1 reads SGHNT; CDR2 reads YYREEE (reference sequence). After removal of 2 bases from V and 7 bases from J, the junction contained 12 bases not matched to a gene. This CDR3 comprises 17 residues. The CDR3 spells CASSFPMGAGGPNEQFF. The CDR3 DNA is TGTGCCAGCAGCTTCCCCATGGGAGCGGGGGGGCCAAATGAGCAGTTCTTC.